This is a list of T cell receptor beta chains from one sample in a study of T cell responses to AZD1222 COVID-19 vaccine. Here immunoSEQ multiplex PCR was the method, and the copy in TCRdb shows in-frame clones only, minus some. The sample records some 150,000 clones, 80% to 95% being singletons. Specimen: peripheral blood, collected on day 0 of AZD1222 vaccination. The receptors were sampled from an adult in good health. CDR3s include the opening cysteine and the closing phenylalanine or tryptophan. D genes are given only for firm matches. Only some rows state a clone size, as once, few, many or a class for expanded clones.

v_call,d_call,j_call,clone_size,cdr3_nt,cdr3_aa
TRBV28,-,TRBJ1-2,-,TGTGCCAGCAGTTTAGGGGGAGATTTCCTCTATGGCTACACCTTC,CASSLGGDFLYGYTF
TRBV29-1,-,TRBJ2-4,once,TGCAGCGCGACTATAGCCAAAAACATTCAGTACTTC,CSATIAKNIQYF
TRBV15,-,TRBJ2-7,-,TGTGCCACCAGCGGGGATGACAGGACCGTATACTACGAGCAGTACTTC,CATSGDDRTVYYEQYF
TRBV12-3/TRBV12-4,-,TRBJ1-2,-,TGTGCCAGCAGTTTATTTTCAGGGTCTGGCTACACCTTC,CASSLFSGSGYTF
TRBV5-1,-,TRBJ1-1,-,TGCGCCAGCAGCCGCTCGGAACCGGCGAACACTGAAGCTTTCTTT,CASSRSEPANTEAFF
TRBV27,-,TRBJ2-2,-,TGTGCCAGCAGTTTTTATCCTAACACCGGGGAGCTGTTTTTT,CASSFYPNTGELFF
TRBV7-9,TRBD1,TRBJ2-1,-,TGTGCCAGCAGCCCTCTCGGGACAGGGCAGGTTGAGCAGTTCTTC,CASSPLGTGQVEQFF
TRBV5-1,TRBD1,TRBJ1-2,-,TGCGCCAGCAGCTTGGATGGACAGGAGAACTATGGCTACACCTTC,CASSLDGQENYGYTF
TRBV20-1,-,TRBJ1-1,-,TGCAGTACACGGGCGAACACTGAAGCTTTCTTT,CSTRANTEAFF
TRBV6-5,-,TRBJ2-1,-,TGTGCCAGCAGTTATTATCCAGGGCGCGGCCATGAGCAGTTCTTC,CASSYYPGRGHEQFF
TRBV5-1,TRBD1,TRBJ1-1,-,TGCGCCAGCAGCTTAGACGTGGGGGACAGTGGGAAAGCTTTCTTT,CASSLDVGDSGKAFF
TRBV19,-,TRBJ1-1,large,TGTGCCAGTAGCCTAGGGGGGGTGGGCACTGAAGCTTTCTTT,CASSLGGVGTEAFF
TRBV5-1,-,TRBJ1-2,-,TGCGCCAGCAGCTCGACAGCCGATGGCTACACCTTC,CASSSTADGYTF
TRBV7-9,TRBD1,TRBJ1-6,-,TGTGCCAGCAGCTCAATACAGGGGGATAATTCACCCCTCCACTTT,CASSSIQGDNSPLHF
TRBV4-1,-,TRBJ2-5,-,TGCGCCAGCAGCCAAGGGGGTTCGGCGGAGACCCAGTACTTC,CASSQGGSAETQYF
TRBV11-3,TRBD1,TRBJ2-3,-,TGTGCCAGCAGCTTAGGGACAGGGGGAATTACAGATACGCAGTATTTT,CASSLGTGGITDTQYF
TRBV6-5,-,TRBJ1-1,-,TGTGCCAGCAGTTACGACGGGGGAACTGAAGCTTTCTTT,CASSYDGGTEAFF
TRBV25-1,-,TRBJ2-7,-,TGTGCCAGCATCGAGTGGGGGGAGCAGTACTTC,CASIEWGEQYF
TRBV6-1,TRBD1,TRBJ2-7,once,TGTGCCAGCAGTGAAGCGGGACAGGTCGGTTGGGCCTACGAGCAGTACTTC,CASSEAGQVGWAYEQYF
TRBV28,-,TRBJ2-7,few,TGTGCCAGCAGCCCCGAAACGCTCGAGCAGTACTTC,CASSPETLEQYF
TRBV11-2,-,TRBJ2-7,-,TGTGCCAGCAGCTCTCAGAAGGCTTCCTACGAGCAGTACTTC,CASSSQKASYEQYF
TRBV27,TRBD2,TRBJ2-3,-,TGTGCCAGCAGTCCGGGACTAGCGGTCAACGTTAAAGATACGCAGTATTTT,CASSPGLAVNVKDTQYF
TRBV29-1,-,TRBJ1-1,-,TGCAGCGTGCCGGATTCCACTGAAGCTTTCTTT,CSVPDSTEAFF
TRBV29-1,-,TRBJ1-2,-,TGCAGCGCCCACCGGCGGGGGCGCGGTGATGGCTACACCTTC,CSAHRRGRGDGYTF
TRBV6-5,TRBD1,TRBJ1-4,-,TGTGCCAGCATCTCCGGAGGGACAGGGGATGAAAAACTGTTTTTT,CASISGGTGDEKLFF
TRBV7-9,-,TRBJ1-5,once,TGTGCCAGCAGCCCATTAGGGGGGGTTGATCAGCCCCAGCATTTT,CASSPLGGVDQPQHF
TRBV25-1,-,TRBJ1-2,-,TGTGCCAGCAGTGACCCGGGGGGTCCCTATGGCTACACCTTC,CASSDPGGPYGYTF
TRBV7-8,TRBD1,TRBJ1-4,-,TGTGCCAGCACCTTGCGAGCGCGGCAGGGGGCCACGAATGAAAAACTGTTTTTT,CASTLRARQGATNEKLFF
TRBV19,-,TRBJ1-4,-,TGTGCCAGTAGTATAATGGGCGGAGAGGGGGAAAAACTGTTTTTT,CASSIMGGEGEKLFF
TRBV5-1,TRBD2,TRBJ2-5,-,TGCGCCAGCACTCTACTTAGCGGGGGTGGCGGGGAAGAGACCCAGTACTTC,CASTLLSGGGGEETQYF
TRBV27,-,TRBJ1-1,-,TGTGCCAGCAGACCATTGGGACATTTGAACACTGAAGCTTTCTTT,CASRPLGHLNTEAFF
TRBV6-4,-,TRBJ1-2,-,TGTGCCAGCAGTGATAGGGGGTCCTATGGCTACACCTTC,CASSDRGSYGYTF
TRBV19,-,TRBJ1-5,once,TGTGCCAGTAGTCTAATTAGCAATCAGCCCCAGCATTTT,CASSLISNQPQHF
TRBV4-1,-,TRBJ2-3,-,TGCGCCAGCAGCCAAGATTATCGGGAGTGGGTCACAGATACGCAGTATTTT,CASSQDYREWVTDTQYF
TRBV7-9,-,TRBJ1-5,-,TGTGCCACGGGCGGCAATCAGCCCCAGCATTTT,CATGGNQPQHF
TRBV24-1,TRBD2,TRBJ2-1,-,TGTGCCACCAGTGTCCCCCTAGCGGGAGAATACGATGAGCAGTTCTTC,CATSVPLAGEYDEQFF
TRBV7-9,-,TRBJ1-1,-,TGTGCCAGCACCGACCTGGGGGGTATGAACACTGAAGCTTTCTTT,CASTDLGGMNTEAFF
TRBV7-8,-,TRBJ2-2,-,TGTGCCAGCACCGCCACCGGGGAGCTGTTTTTT,CASTATGELFF
TRBV6-5,-,TRBJ2-7,-,TGTGCCAGCAGACCGACAGGCTCCTACGAGCAGTACTTC,CASRPTGSYEQYF
TRBV4-1,-,TRBJ2-5,-,TGCGCCAGCAGCCAGAGCAGGGATAGGGAGACCCAGTACTTC,CASSQSRDRETQYF
TRBV7-8,TRBD2,TRBJ2-7,few,TGTGCCAGCAGCTTAGGGACTAGTAAAACCGAGCAGTACTTC,CASSLGTSKTEQYF
TRBV7-7,-,TRBJ1-6,-,TGTGCCAGCAGCTTGGACCCCCGGACACCCCTCCACTTT,CASSLDPRTPLHF
TRBV7-6,-,TRBJ2-7,-,TGTGCCAGCAGCCCAGGTCACCTAGCTCGAACCTACGAGCAGTACTTC,CASSPGHLARTYEQYF
TRBV6-5,-,TRBJ2-7,-,TGTGCCAGCAGGTCCCCGGGACATTCCTACGAGCAGTACTTC,CASRSPGHSYEQYF
TRBV11-2,-,TRBJ1-3,-,TGTGCCAGCAGCACTTCGACTGGAAACACCATATATTTT,CASSTSTGNTIYF
TRBV5-4,-,TRBJ2-5,once,TGTGCCAGCAGATTTACAGGGCACGAGACCCAGTACTTC,CASRFTGHETQYF
TRBV3-1/TRBV3-2,-,TRBJ2-7,-,TGTGCCAGCAGGTCTGAGGGCTACGAGCAGTACTTC,CASRSEGYEQYF
TRBV7-2,-,TRBJ2-7,-,TGTGCCAGCAGCAAAGGGGGGCCCGCGGTCTACGAGCAGTACTTC,CASSKGGPAVYEQYF
TRBV4-1,-,TRBJ2-1,-,TGCGCCAGCAGCGAACCCCACGGCCGTTTGGAACGGCAGTTCTTC,CASSEPHGRLERQFF
TRBV18,-,TRBJ2-7,-,TGTGCCAGCTCACCTGGTAGGGGCACCCCGGGGGAGCAGTACTTC,CASSPGRGTPGEQYF
TRBV28,TRBD2,TRBJ2-7,-,TGTGCCAGCAGCTGGGGGGGGAACGAGCAGTACTTC,CASSWGGNEQYF
TRBV5-5,-,TRBJ1-3,-,TGTGCCAGCAGCTTGGCCTTTTCACAGGGAAACACCATATATTTT,CASSLAFSQGNTIYF
TRBV5-6,-,TRBJ1-2,-,TGTGCCAGCAGCTTGGTAAATGGCTACACCTTC,CASSLVNGYTF
TRBV6-5,TRBD1,TRBJ1-2,-,TGTGCCAGCAGTAGGACAGGGGTACGATATGGCTACACCTTC,CASSRTGVRYGYTF
TRBV14,TRBD1,TRBJ2-1,once,TGTGCCAGCAGCCACTTCCCCCTTGACAGGGTCCTTGGGGTTGAGCAGTTCTTC,CASSHFPLDRVLGVEQFF
TRBV27,-,TRBJ2-2,-,TGTGCCAGCAGATATATCTCCGGGGAGCTGTTTTTT,CASRYISGELFF
TRBV6-5,-,TRBJ1-2,-,TGTGCCAGCAGCTGGTGGGTAGCTAACTATGGCTACACCTTC,CASSWWVANYGYTF
TRBV6-5,-,TRBJ1-2,-,TGTGCCAGCAAACGGAACTATGGCTACACCTTC,CASKRNYGYTF
TRBV12-3/TRBV12-4,-,TRBJ2-7,-,TGTGCCAGCAGTTTTCATAGAGGCGAGCAGTACTTC,CASSFHRGEQYF
TRBV29-1,-,TRBJ1-2,-,TGCAGCGCTGGTGGGGGGAATGGCTACACCTTC,CSAGGGNGYTF